The sequence of this TCR beta chain was determined in a study of blood T cell repertoires in COVID-19 (dated by TCRdb to about 2020). Turning to the overall study: The collaborator samples originated in the United States, Italy and Spain and spanned the acute and convalescent phases of COVID-19. The material from the prospective study consisted of cDNA or gDNA derived from T cells, B-cell-depleted T cells, or PBMCs. The dataset comprised deeply sampled blood TCRbeta repertoires from subjects exposed to, actively infected with, or recovered from COVID-19. The repertoires were released in a freely available public database meant as a resource for research on the immune response to SARS-CoV-2. The samples were drawn from the first 160 participants of the ongoing ImmuneRACE study and from 1,254 subjects provided by 6 global collaborators. The sample metadata nearly always contained a de-identified subject ID, COVID-19 status, age in years and sex. HLA class I and class II types, where available, came from metadata supplied by the sample provider rather than from assay-based typing.

Note on this clone: Its antigen is not yet known. Base qualities are missing; no much larger clone stands one base away.

CDR1 MDHEN and CDR2 SYDVKM are derived from the germline V gene. For this chain, trimming is 6 bases at the V end and 0 bases at the J end, and the number of junction bases without a gene match is 8. The CDR3 covers 16 residues, taking in both the cysteine and the phenylalanine. Just CDR3 DNA is preserved here, 48 bases in frame from base 1. The study at large found these results: The quantity of clinical and demographic metadata differed by source and by participant and was supplied without curation.

Whole blood was collected in K2EDTA tubes by collaborating institutions according to the institutions' own protocols. For TCRbeta analysis, collaborators shipped samples in one of three forms: frozen whole blood, isolated PBMCs, or DNA extracted from either of those sample types. The immunoSEQ Assay, a bias-controlled multiplex PCR, was used to amplify TCRbeta CDR3 regions from genomic DNA. In the original analysis: The number of nucleated cells in each sample was estimated by amplification of reference gene primers within the assay. To quantify the absolute abundance of each unique TCRbeta CDR3 rearrangement, sequence reads were collapsed and filtered. Productive Simpson clonality was computed per sample as the square root of Simpson's diversity index over productive rearrangements. TCRdb retrieved this table from immuneACCESS and kept in-frame rearrangements only. Not all clones are present; in checked studies, unresolved V genes account for under half, and no reason is known for the remainder. V and J calls and clone size follow that table, whereas D and trimming were derived from the DNA. In all, the sample holds fewer than 200,000 clones, and roughly 90% of those were seen once. The biggest ten clones account for approximately 0.5% of the sample.

The clonotype was recovered from a man aged 50-60 years with acute or convalescent COVID-19. Sequenced: peripheral blood. The chain employs TRBV28 and TRBJ2-1; the junction holds 7 bases that match TRBD2. The encoded CDR3 is CASRIAGLSSYNEQFF. Here is the DNA: TGTGCCAGCAGAATAGCGGGCCTTAGCTCCTACAATGAGCAGTTCTTC. This CDR3, with the reference TRBV28 and TRBJ2-1 proteins standing in past its ends, gives the full variable domain DVKVTQSSRYLVKRTGEKVFLECVQDMDHENMFWYRQDPGLGLRLIYFSYDVKMKEKGDIPEGYSVSREKKERFSLILESASTNQTSMYLCASRIAGLSSYNEQFFGPGTRLTVL.